This record looks at one T cell receptor (beta chain) sequence and its context. Its antigen is unidentified. These data originate in a study of cytomegalovirus exposure and HLA in healthy donors. Regarding the study as a whole: In a later analysis, a genetic analysis reported fewer productive-TCR N-insertions in an Asian-associated ancestry cluster than the cohort average. Among CMV-associated TCR beta chains, most appeared HLA-restricted in a later analysis.

CDR1 is MNHEY and CDR2 is SMNVEV in the germline V gene (reference sequence). Trimming at V came to 6 bases and at J to 6 bases, leaving 14 bases not matched to a gene. The CDR3 is made up of 16 amino acids. PCR used 60 Vbeta primers and 13 Jbeta primers. The assay was immunoSEQ multiplex PCR, and TCRdb's table has in-frame clones only and misses some. The sample has roughly 200,000 clones, over 80% seen once. Sequenced sample: PBMCs. The V call is TRBV27, the J call TRBJ2-3; 8 positions agree with TRBD2. This clonotype was sampled from a man aged 25 to 40 in good health and CMV-seronegative. CDR3 DNA sequence: TGTGCCAGCAGACCCGGGATAGCGGGGCCCGGGGATACGCAGTATTTT. Residues: CASRPGIAGPGDTQYF.